The 20 T cell receptor beta chains in this list originate from one sample, sequenced in a study of cytomegalovirus exposure and HLA in healthy donors. PCR involved 60 Vbeta and 13 Jbeta primers. The data were produced by immunoSEQ multiplex PCR, yet TCRdb's version contains in-frame clones alone and is incomplete. The table has around 150,000 clones, roughly 78% seen once. Sequencing was performed on PBMCs. Receptor source: a man between 50 and 59 years old in good health and CMV-seropositive.

This chain joins TRBV6-1 and TRBJ1-4; D perhaps matches TRBD1 (5 bases). V was trimmed by 4 bases and J by 8 bases, leaving 8 bases between them. Per germline, CDR1 MNHNS and CDR2 SASEGT. This CDR3 spans 12 amino acids. In DNA form, the CDR3 reads TGTGCCAGCAGTGTGCAGGGAGAAAAACTGTTTTTT. It translates to CASSVQGEKLFF.

V gene TRBV5-1 combines with J gene TRBJ2-3; 8 bases are a match to TRBD1. The CDR3 totals 14 residues. CDR1 and CDR2 (germline): SGHRS, YFSETQ. The V and J ends lost 3 bases and 2 bases, in that order; junction bases with no gene match: 2. The CDR3 spells CASSSDRDTDTQYF. The CDR3, as DNA: TGCGCCAGCAGCTCGGACAGGGACACAGATACGCAGTATTTT.

In this sample, this clone turned up a few times. The V gene is TRBV6-1, the J gene TRBJ1-4; tentatively, D is TRBD1 (5 bases). CDR3 length: 14 amino acids. The V gene's germline CDR1 is MNHNS and CDR2 SASEGT. Between the trimmed V and J ends, which lost 3 bases and 8 bases, there was a span of 13 bases. The CDR3 spells CASSEEGPGEKLFF. CDR3 DNA: TGTGCCAGCAGTGAGGAGGGGCCGGGGGAAAAACTGTTTTTT.

This clone turned up a few times. The rearrangement links TRBV5-4 to TRBJ2-3; 12 nucleotides line up with TRBD2. The germline V gene has CDR1 SGHNT and CDR2 YYREEE (reference sequence). This CDR3 comprises 15 residues. With V trimmed by 4 bases and J by 2 bases, 2 bases remained unmatched. CDR3: CASSRTSGVTDTQYF. The CDR3 nucleotides read TGTGCCAGCAGCCGGACTAGCGGGGTCACAGATACGCAGTATTTT. Together with reference TRBV5-4 and TRBJ2-3, the CDR3 gives the full variable domain: ETGVTQSPTHLIKTRGQQVTLRCSSQSGHNTVSWYQQALGQGPQFIFQYYREEENGRGNFPPRFSGLQFPNYSSELNVNALELDDSALYLCASSRTSGVTDTQYFGPGTRLTVL.

This clone appeared once. The V gene is TRBV11-3, the J gene TRBJ1-3; D possibly corresponds to TRBD1 (6 bases). Trimming shortened V by 2 bases and J by 4 bases, and 12 bases separated the two germline ends. The CDR3 length is 15 residues. The germline CDR1 and CDR2 sequences are SGHNT and YENEEA. The CDR3 region is CASSLRAGAGNTIYF. CDR3 nucleotide sequence: TGTGCCAGCAGCTTACGTGCAGGGGCCGGAAACACCATATATTTT. The whole variable domain, filled in from reference TRBV11-3 and TRBJ1-3, reads EAGVVQSPRYKIIEKKQPVAFWCNPISGHNTLYWYLQNLGQGPELLIRYENEEAVDDSQLPKDRFSAERLKGVDSTLKIQPAELGDSAVYLCASSLRAGAGNTIYFGEGSWLTVV.

This chain connects TRBV9 to TRBJ2-2, with 11 bases identical to TRBD2. V lost 4 bases and J lost 5; bases outside the gene matches: 13. Germline lookup yields CDR1 SGDLS and CDR2 YYNGEE. The CDR3 extends over 18 amino acids. The CDR3 DNA is TGTGCCAGCAGCAACCCAGTTTCTAGCGGGGGGATAACCGGGGAGCTGTTTTTT. This gives the protein CASSNPVSSGGITGELFF. Drawing the rest from reference TRBV9 and TRBJ2-2, the complete variable domain is DSGVTQTPKHLITATGQRVTLRCSPRSGDLSVYWYQQSLDQGLQFLIQYYNGEERAKGNILERFSAQQFPDLHSELNLSSLELGDSALYFCASSNPVSSGGITGELFFGEGSRLTVL.

This sequence joins TRBV4-2 and TRBJ2-3; 7 nucleotides line up with TRBD2. Trimming removed 1 base from V and 1 base from J; junction bases left unmatched: 2. CDR1 is LGHNA, CDR2 YNFKEQ, per germline. This CDR3 is 15 amino acids long. CDR3 in DNA: TGTGCCAGCAGCCAAGGGGCGGGAGGCACAGATACGCAGTATTTT. This translates into CASSQGAGGTDTQYF.

The CDR3 region has the DNA TGTGCCAGCAGTCTTCTCGGACAGACGAACACCGGGGAGCTGTTTTTT. This sequence encodes CASSLLGQTNTGELFF. The genes are TRBV28 and TRBJ2-2; a possible D gene is TRBD1 (6 bases). Germline V lookup: CDR1 MDHEN, CDR2 SYDVKM. With 5 bases removed from V and 0 bases from J, the gap between germline ends came to 13 bases. The CDR3 covers 16 residues.

This clone was counted between two and nine times. The chain uses TRBV19 and TRBJ2-7; D is unclear. V was shortened by 1 base and J by 3 bases, with 10 bases between the two germline ends. Germline V lookup: CDR1 LNHDA, CDR2 SQIVND (reference sequence). This CDR3 spans 14 amino acids. As DNA, the CDR3 is TGTGCCAGTAGTATAGGTGGCGGAATCTACGAGCAGTACTTC. Encoded protein: CASSIGGGIYEQYF.

The rearrangement joins TRBV29-1 to TRBJ1-1; tentatively, D is TRBD1 (5 bases). Germline V gives CDR1 SQVTM, CDR2 ANQGSEA. The CDR3 is 14 amino acids. Trimming shortened V by 1 base and J by 10 bases, and 19 bases separated the two germline ends. Here the CDR3 DNA reads TGCAGCGTTGAAGGGGCAGGGCGCGGGGTCGGAGCTTTCTTT. Translated: CSVEGAGRGVGAFF.

The J gene is TRBJ2-7, the V gene TRBV7-8, with D possibly matching TRBD1 (5 bases). The CDR3 covers 13 residues. V lost 3 bases and J 2 bases, leaving 8 bases between the germline ends. Per the germline V gene, CDR1 is SGHVS and CDR2 is FQNEAQ. The CDR3 sequence: CASSFGRAYEQYF. The CDR3 DNA follows: TGTGCCAGCAGCTTTGGCAGGGCCTACGAGCAGTACTTC.

This chain uses TRBV9 with TRBJ2-3; unclear D gene. Per the germline V gene, CDR1 is SGDLS and CDR2 is YYNGEE. V lost 2 bases, J lost 6 bases, and 10 bases lay in between. The CDR3 covers 13 residues. The CDR3 DNA is TGTGCCAGCAGCGTGCGTGGCGGTGATACGCAGTATTTT. Translated: CASSVRGGDTQYF.

The rearrangement uses TRBV11-2 and TRBJ2-5, with unresolved D. V was shortened by 1 base and J by 1 base, with 7 bases between the two germline ends. CDR1 SGHAT and CDR2 FQNNGV come from the germline V gene. This CDR3 region has 14 residues. The CDR3 DNA follows: TGTGCCAGCAGCTTAGTTCCAGGCCAAGAGACCCAGTACTTC. This gives the protein CASSLVPGQETQYF.

Only a few counts were recorded for this clone. The genes are TRBV5-6 and TRBJ2-1, with D possibly TRBD2 on 6 matching bases. This CDR3 region has 12 residues. CDR1 is SGHDT, CDR2 YYEEEE, per germline. V was clipped by 0 bases and J by 10 bases, with 8 bases between them. CDR3 in amino acids: CASSLASEEQFF. The CDR3 nucleotides are TGTGCCAGCAGCTTGGCTAGCGAGGAGCAGTTCTTC.

This rearrangement joins TRBV5-1 to TRBJ2-7; 10 nucleotides agree with TRBD2. The CDR3 runs 16 residues. Germline CDR1 SGHRS, CDR2 YFSETQ. V trimming: 3 bases; J trimming: 3 bases; junction bases outside the gene matches: 9. CDR3 nucleotide sequence: TGCGCCAGCAGCTATGGGGGAGCGGGAGGGAACTACGAGCAGTACTTC. This encodes CASSYGGAGGNYEQYF.

The chain has TRBV5-5 and TRBJ2-5; D is possibly TRBD2 (6 bases). Germline values: CDR1 SGHKS, CDR2 YYEKEE (reference sequence). Trimming took off 4 bases at V and 4 bases at J, with 14 bases between the two ends. The CDR3 is 14 residues long. CDR3: CASSPWRERETQYF. The DNA for the CDR3 is TGTGCCAGCAGCCCGTGGAGGGAACGAGAGACCCAGTACTTC.

The gene calls are TRBV10-3 and TRBJ2-5; TRBD1 aligns across 9 bases. CDR3 length: 15 amino acids. Germline V gene sequence: CDR1 ENHRY, CDR2 SYGVKD. V dropped 11 bases and J dropped 5; count of bases not matched to a gene: 15. The CDR3 is CAATSGQGTGETQYF. CDR3 DNA sequence: TGTGCCGCCACCAGCGGACAGGGGACCGGGGAGACCCAGTACTTC.

V gene TRBV5-1 combines with J gene TRBJ2-5, with D maybe TRBD1 (6 bases). V lost 2 bases and J lost 6, with 17 bases in between. The CDR3 consists of 15 residues. Germline CDR1 is SGHRS and CDR2 is YFSETQ. The CDR3 spells CASSFGSYRVKTQYF. DNA for the CDR3: TGCGCCAGCAGCTTTGGTTCCTACAGGGTGAAGACCCAGTACTTC.

This chain joins TRBV29-1 and TRBJ1-2, with TRBD1 matching over 7 bases. The germline gives CDR1 SQVTM, CDR2 ANQGSEA. The CDR3 covers 15 residues. The V gene end was trimmed by 4 bases and the J gene end by 7 bases; junction bases not matched to a gene: 15. In nucleotides, the CDR3 is TGCAGCGTTGTCTCCCGGGACAGCCGTACGTTTGGCTACACCTTC. It encodes CSVVSRDSRTFGYTF.

The chain recombines TRBV28 with TRBJ2-2; 12 bases line up with TRBD2. Trimming cost V 6 bases and J 4 bases; bases outside gene matches: 3. This CDR3 region has 15 residues. Germline assignment: CDR1 MDHEN and CDR2 SYDVKM. This chain's CDR3 is CASSQLAGGTGELFF. The CDR3, as DNA: TGTGCCAGCAGCCAACTAGCGGGAGGCACCGGGGAGCTGTTTTTT.